Listed below are T cell receptor beta chains from one sample, sequenced in a study of cytotoxic CD8 clonotypes in ibrutinib-treated CLL. Assay: immunoSEQ multiplex PCR; the TCRdb copy retains only in-frame clones and omits some. The sample yields about 15,000 clones, approximately 52% seen once. Sequencing used PBMCs, obtained at an approximately 25-month disease-progression time point, from a patient treated with ibrutinib. The receptors were sampled from a human donor with chronic lymphocytic leukemia. The CDR3 runs from the conserved cysteine through the conserved F or W. Fields, in order: clone size, J gene, V gene, D gene, CDR3 protein, CDR3 DNA. The D gene is left open where the match is weak. Size is stated for part of the rows, as once, few or many counts, or as a class when the clone is expanded.

clone size: once; J gene: TRBJ2-2; V gene: TRBV5-4; D gene: .; CDR3 protein: CASSSYKAGELFF; CDR3 DNA: TGTGCCAGCAGCTCATATAAGGCCGGGGAGCTGTTTTTT
clone size: .; J gene: TRBJ2-5; V gene: TRBV5-5; D gene: .; CDR3 protein: CASTHFGGSETQYF; CDR3 DNA: TGTGCCAGCACCCACTTCGGTGGGAGTGAGACCCAGTACTTC
clone size: .; J gene: TRBJ1-1; V gene: TRBV5-1; D gene: TRBD1; CDR3 protein: CASSLGGTGGGSNTEAFF; CDR3 DNA: TGCGCCAGCAGCTTGGGCGGGACAGGGGGCGGATCGAACACTGAAGCTTTCTTT
clone size: .; J gene: TRBJ1-2; V gene: TRBV5-1; D gene: TRBD1; CDR3 protein: CASSLGDRGRDGYTF; CDR3 DNA: TGCGCCAGCAGCTTGGGAGACAGGGGAAGGGATGGCTACACCTTC
clone size: .; J gene: TRBJ2-3; V gene: TRBV5-1; D gene: .; CDR3 protein: CASSFSRGGTDTQYF; CDR3 DNA: TGCGCCAGCAGCTTCTCCAGGGGGGGCACAGATACGCAGTATTTT
clone size: .; J gene: TRBJ1-3; V gene: TRBV15; D gene: .; CDR3 protein: CATKDQQGSSGNTIYF; CDR3 DNA: TGTGCCACCAAAGACCAGCAGGGGAGCTCTGGAAACACCATATATTTT
clone size: .; J gene: TRBJ1-1; V gene: TRBV29-1; D gene: .; CDR3 protein: CSVDGNTLNTEAFF; CDR3 DNA: TGCAGCGTTGATGGGAATACCTTGAACACTGAAGCTTTCTTT
clone size: .; J gene: TRBJ2-3; V gene: TRBV9; D gene: .; CDR3 protein: CASSVEVGVGGTDTQYF; CDR3 DNA: TGTGCCAGCAGCGTAGAAGTTGGGGTGGGAGGCACAGATACGCAGTATTTT
clone size: .; J gene: TRBJ2-6; V gene: TRBV27; D gene: TRBD1; CDR3 protein: CATPDRGTISGANVLTF; CDR3 DNA: TGTGCCACCCCAGACAGGGGAACGATCTCTGGGGCCAACGTCCTGACTTTC
clone size: few; J gene: TRBJ2-7; V gene: TRBV28; D gene: .; CDR3 protein: CASKIPGGHEQYF; CDR3 DNA: TGTGCCAGCAAAATTCCGGGGGGCCACGAGCAGTACTTC
clone size: .; J gene: TRBJ1-2; V gene: TRBV5-4; D gene: .; CDR3 protein: CASSLGGASSYGYTF; CDR3 DNA: TGTGCCAGCAGCTTGGGGGGGGCGTCGTCCTATGGCTACACCTTC
clone size: .; J gene: TRBJ2-7; V gene: TRBV5-4; D gene: TRBD1; CDR3 protein: CASSLEPRQGSYEQYF; CDR3 DNA: TGTGCCAGCAGCTTGGAGCCGAGACAGGGGAGCTACGAGCAGTACTTC
clone size: .; J gene: TRBJ2-6; V gene: TRBV27; D gene: TRBD1; CDR3 protein: CASSFERTGQGYSGANVLTF; CDR3 DNA: TGTGCCAGCAGTTTCGAGCGGACGGGACAGGGCTACTCTGGGGCCAACGTCCTGACTTTC
clone size: .; J gene: TRBJ1-1; V gene: TRBV18; D gene: TRBD1; CDR3 protein: CASSPTGLKGRAEAFF; CDR3 DNA: TGTGCCAGCTCGCCGACAGGGTTGAAGGGGAGGGCGGAAGCTTTCTTT
clone size: medium-sized; J gene: TRBJ2-7; V gene: TRBV19; D gene: .; CDR3 protein: CASSLTGNEQYF; CDR3 DNA: TGTGCCAGTAGTCTCACAGGGAACGAGCAGTACTTC
clone size: few; J gene: TRBJ1-6; V gene: TRBV29-1; D gene: .; CDR3 protein: CSVAETGGNNSPLHF; CDR3 DNA: TGCAGCGTTGCCGAGACAGGAGGGAATAATTCACCCCTCCACTTT
clone size: medium-sized; J gene: TRBJ1-6; V gene: TRBV7-9; D gene: .; CDR3 protein: CASSLQTESPLHF; CDR3 DNA: TGTGCCAGCAGCTTACAGACCGAGTCACCCCTCCACTTT
clone size: once; J gene: TRBJ1-2; V gene: TRBV5-1; D gene: .; CDR3 protein: CASSNSFDPVSYGYTF; CDR3 DNA: TGCGCCAGCAGCAATTCATTCGACCCTGTAAGCTATGGCTACACCTTC
clone size: few; J gene: TRBJ2-5; V gene: TRBV5-4; D gene: .; CDR3 protein: CASRLDQETQYF; CDR3 DNA: TGTGCCAGCAGATTGGACCAAGAGACCCAGTACTTC
clone size: .; J gene: TRBJ2-3; V gene: TRBV11-2; D gene: TRBD2; CDR3 protein: CASRLAGGADTQYF; CDR3 DNA: TGTGCCAGCAGGCTAGCGGGGGGGGCAGATACGCAGTATTTT
clone size: .; J gene: TRBJ1-2; V gene: TRBV2; D gene: TRBD1; CDR3 protein: CASSVSQGARYGYTF; CDR3 DNA: TGTGCCAGCAGTGTTTCACAGGGGGCGCGGTATGGCTACACCTTC
clone size: few; J gene: TRBJ1-2; V gene: TRBV4-1; D gene: .; CDR3 protein: CASSPHLSQGNYGYTF; CDR3 DNA: TGCGCCAGCAGCCCTCACCTTTCACAGGGTAACTATGGCTACACCTTC
clone size: .; J gene: TRBJ1-6; V gene: TRBV5-4; D gene: .; CDR3 protein: CASSWGDSPLHF; CDR3 DNA: TGTGCCAGCAGCTGGGGGGATTCACCCCTCCACTTT
clone size: few; J gene: TRBJ1-1; V gene: TRBV19; D gene: TRBD1; CDR3 protein: CASSILGQGAHTEAFF; CDR3 DNA: TGTGCCAGTAGTATTCTCGGACAGGGGGCCCACACTGAAGCTTTCTTT
clone size: .; J gene: TRBJ2-1; V gene: TRBV15; D gene: TRBD2; CDR3 protein: CATNPLMGGGASNEQFF; CDR3 DNA: TGTGCCACCAACCCCCTGATGGGCGGGGGGGCCAGCAATGAGCAGTTCTTC
clone size: .; J gene: TRBJ1-5; V gene: TRBV5-1; D gene: .; CDR3 protein: CASSLDRINQPQHF; CDR3 DNA: TGCGCCAGCAGCTTGGACAGGATCAATCAGCCCCAGCATTTT
clone size: few; J gene: TRBJ2-5; V gene: TRBV5-1; D gene: .; CDR3 protein: CASSHEGQGQETQYF; CDR3 DNA: TGCGCCAGCAGCCATGAGGGGCAGGGGCAAGAGACCCAGTACTTC
clone size: .; J gene: TRBJ2-3; V gene: TRBV10-2; D gene: .; CDR3 protein: CASSEQPLDTQYF; CDR3 DNA: TGCGCCAGCAGTGAGCAGCCCTTAGATACGCAGTATTTT
clone size: .; J gene: TRBJ2-2; V gene: TRBV11-3; D gene: .; CDR3 protein: CASSGTANTGELFF; CDR3 DNA: TGTGCCAGCAGCGGGACGGCTAACACCGGGGAGCTGTTTTTT
clone size: .; J gene: TRBJ2-1; V gene: TRBV30; D gene: TRBD2; CDR3 protein: CAWSYSGGVEFF; CDR3 DNA: TGTGCCTGGAGCTATAGCGGGGGGGTGGAGTTCTTC
clone size: .; J gene: TRBJ1-1; V gene: TRBV4-2; D gene: .; CDR3 protein: CASSQDGLGDTEAFF; CDR3 DNA: TGTGCCAGCAGCCAAGATGGGCTAGGGGACACTGAAGCTTTCTTT
clone size: .; J gene: TRBJ2-1; V gene: TRBV5-6; D gene: TRBD2; CDR3 protein: CASSFVRAGGTNEQFF; CDR3 DNA: TGTGCCAGCAGCTTCGTGCGAGCGGGGGGAACCAATGAGCAGTTCTTC
clone size: .; J gene: TRBJ2-7; V gene: TRBV5-6; D gene: .; CDR3 protein: CASSFGQTYEQYF; CDR3 DNA: TGTGCCAGCAGCTTTGGACAGACCTACGAGCAGTACTTC
clone size: .; J gene: TRBJ2-1; V gene: TRBV19; D gene: TRBD1; CDR3 protein: CASSMAGGGYEQFF; CDR3 DNA: TGTGCCAGTAGTATGGCAGGGGGCGGTTATGAGCAGTTCTTC
clone size: .; J gene: TRBJ1-2; V gene: TRBV10-3; D gene: TRBD1; CDR3 protein: CAIKGQGYGYTF; CDR3 DNA: TGTGCCATCAAAGGACAGGGCTATGGCTACACCTTC
clone size: .; J gene: TRBJ1-5; V gene: TRBV19; D gene: .; CDR3 protein: CASTKKNNQPQHF; CDR3 DNA: TGTGCCAGTACAAAAAAGAACAATCAGCCCCAGCATTTT
clone size: .; J gene: TRBJ1-1; V gene: TRBV7-8; D gene: TRBD1; CDR3 protein: CASSLGGGGAEAFF; CDR3 DNA: TGTGCCAGCAGCTTAGGAGGGGGCGGGGCTGAAGCTTTCTTT
clone size: .; J gene: TRBJ2-1; V gene: TRBV18; D gene: .; CDR3 protein: CASSPWTEEQFF; CDR3 DNA: TGTGCCAGCTCACCCTGGACGGAAGAGCAGTTCTTC
clone size: .; J gene: TRBJ1-1; V gene: TRBV5-4; D gene: TRBD1; CDR3 protein: CASSMDRGPGTEAFF; CDR3 DNA: TGTGCCAGCAGCATGGACAGGGGGCCAGGCACTGAAGCTTTCTTT
clone size: .; J gene: TRBJ2-5; V gene: TRBV7-9; D gene: .; CDR3 protein: CASSLLMVQETQYF; CDR3 DNA: TGTGCCAGCAGCTTATTAATGGTCCAAGAGACCCAGTACTTC
clone size: .; J gene: TRBJ2-7; V gene: TRBV5-6; D gene: TRBD2; CDR3 protein: CASSFTTSGYEQYF; CDR3 DNA: TGTGCCAGCAGCTTCACGACTAGCGGTTACGAGCAGTACTTC
clone size: .; J gene: TRBJ2-7; V gene: TRBV29-1; D gene: TRBD1; CDR3 protein: CSARGQGGGDNYEQYF; CDR3 DNA: TGCAGCGCCAGGGGACAGGGAGGCGGGGATAACTACGAGCAGTACTTC
clone size: .; J gene: TRBJ2-3; V gene: TRBV27; D gene: .; CDR3 protein: CASVNTGITDTQYF; CDR3 DNA: TGTGCCAGCGTGAATACGGGTATTACAGATACGCAGTATTTT
clone size: .; J gene: TRBJ1-5; V gene: TRBV6-1; D gene: .; CDR3 protein: CASSEASQPQHF; CDR3 DNA: TGTGCCAGCAGTGAAGCGAGCCAGCCCCAGCATTTT
clone size: few; J gene: TRBJ1-5; V gene: TRBV19; D gene: TRBD1; CDR3 protein: CASSLYRGEGNQPQHF; CDR3 DNA: TGTGCCAGTAGTCTTTACAGGGGAGAGGGCAATCAGCCCCAGCATTTT
clone size: .; J gene: TRBJ1-5; V gene: TRBV9; D gene: .; CDR3 protein: CASSVVPGLGQPQHF; CDR3 DNA: TGTGCCAGCAGCGTAGTCCCTGGTCTAGGGCAGCCCCAGCATTTT
clone size: .; J gene: TRBJ1-1; V gene: TRBV9; D gene: .; CDR3 protein: CASSGSNTEAFF; CDR3 DNA: TGTGCCAGCAGCGGTTCGAACACTGAAGCTTTCTTT
clone size: .; J gene: TRBJ1-2; V gene: TRBV29-1; D gene: .; CDR3 protein: CSVDGAANYGYTF; CDR3 DNA: TGCAGCGTTGATGGGGCAGCTAACTATGGCTACACCTTC
clone size: .; J gene: TRBJ2-7; V gene: TRBV10-1; D gene: TRBD2; CDR3 protein: CASSDFASGGSYEQYF; CDR3 DNA: TGCGCCAGCAGTGACTTCGCTAGCGGGGGTTCCTACGAGCAGTACTTC
clone size: .; J gene: TRBJ2-1; V gene: TRBV6-1; D gene: .; CDR3 protein: CASSGQVNEQFF; CDR3 DNA: TGTGCCAGCAGTGGACAGGTAAATGAGCAGTTCTTC